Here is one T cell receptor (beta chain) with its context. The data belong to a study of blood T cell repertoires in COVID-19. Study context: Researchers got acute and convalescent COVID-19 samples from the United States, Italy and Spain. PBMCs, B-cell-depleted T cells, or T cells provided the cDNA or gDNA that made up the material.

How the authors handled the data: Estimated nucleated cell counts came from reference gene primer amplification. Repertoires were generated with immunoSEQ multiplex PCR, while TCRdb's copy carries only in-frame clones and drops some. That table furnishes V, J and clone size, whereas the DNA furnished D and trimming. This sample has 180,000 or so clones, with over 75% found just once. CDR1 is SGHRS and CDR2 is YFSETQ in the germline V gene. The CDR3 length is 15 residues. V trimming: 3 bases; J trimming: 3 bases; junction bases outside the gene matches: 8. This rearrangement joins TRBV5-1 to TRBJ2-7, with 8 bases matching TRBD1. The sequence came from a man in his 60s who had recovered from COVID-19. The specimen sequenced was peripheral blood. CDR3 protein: CASSSGQGILYEQYF. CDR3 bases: TGCGCCAGCAGCTCCGGACAGGGCATACTCTACGAGCAGTACTTC.